This TCR beta chain was recorded in a study of PD-L1 blockade in urothelial cancer. Study-wide findings and caveats: In blood sampled pretreatment, TCR clonality below the median predicted better survival.

Documented time point: pretreatment peripheral blood. Only in-frame clones appear in the TCRdb table, and some are missing; sequencing was by immunoSEQ multiplex PCR. The repertoire holds tens of thousands of clones, with roughly 90% as singletons. Looked up from germline, CDR1 is ENHRY and CDR2 is SYGVKD. J gave up 1 base and V 6 bases, and 6 bases lay outside the gene matches. The CDR3 sequence is 14 residues long. Points on this clone: The target antigen is unknown.

The J gene is TRBJ2-7, the V gene TRBV10-3, with 7 bases aligning to TRBD1. This sample comprised PBMCs, obtained around atezolizumab (anti-PD-L1) treatment. The clonotype was recovered from a donor at least 40 years old with urothelial cancer. CDR3 residues: CAIRAGGNSYEQYF. DNA for the CDR3: TGTGCCATCAGGGCAGGGGGTAATTCCTACGAGCAGTACTTC.